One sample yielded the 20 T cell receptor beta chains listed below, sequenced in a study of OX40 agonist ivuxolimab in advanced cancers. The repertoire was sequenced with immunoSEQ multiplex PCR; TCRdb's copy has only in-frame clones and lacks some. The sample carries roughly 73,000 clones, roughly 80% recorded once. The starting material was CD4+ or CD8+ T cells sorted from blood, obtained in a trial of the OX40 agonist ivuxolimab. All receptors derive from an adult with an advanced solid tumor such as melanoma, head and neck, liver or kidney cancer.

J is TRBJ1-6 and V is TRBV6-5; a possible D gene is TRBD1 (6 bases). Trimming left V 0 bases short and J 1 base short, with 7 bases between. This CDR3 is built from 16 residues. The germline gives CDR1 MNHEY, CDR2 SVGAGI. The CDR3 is CASSYSGQSYNSPLHF. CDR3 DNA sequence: TGTGCCAGCAGTTACTCCGGACAGTCCTATAATTCACCCCTCCACTTT.

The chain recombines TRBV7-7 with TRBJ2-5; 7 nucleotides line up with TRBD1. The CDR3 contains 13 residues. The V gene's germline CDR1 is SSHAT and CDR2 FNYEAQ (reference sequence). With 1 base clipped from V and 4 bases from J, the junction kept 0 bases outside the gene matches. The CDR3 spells CASSLDRGETQYF. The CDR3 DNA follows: TGTGCCAGCAGCTTAGACAGGGGAGAGACCCAGTACTTC. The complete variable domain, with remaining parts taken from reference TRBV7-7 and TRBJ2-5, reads GAGVSQSPRYKVTKRGQDVTLRCDPISSHATLYWYQQALGQGPEFLTYFNYEAQPDKSGLPSDRFSAERPEGSISTLTIQRTEQRDSAMYRCASSLDRGETQYFGPGTRLLVL.

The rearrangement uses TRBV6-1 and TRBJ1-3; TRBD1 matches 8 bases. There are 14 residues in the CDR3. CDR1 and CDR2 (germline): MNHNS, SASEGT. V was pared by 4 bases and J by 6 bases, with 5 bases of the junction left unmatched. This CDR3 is CASSGTGNVNTIYF. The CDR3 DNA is TGTGCCAGCAGTGGGACAGGGAACGTAAACACCATATATTTT.

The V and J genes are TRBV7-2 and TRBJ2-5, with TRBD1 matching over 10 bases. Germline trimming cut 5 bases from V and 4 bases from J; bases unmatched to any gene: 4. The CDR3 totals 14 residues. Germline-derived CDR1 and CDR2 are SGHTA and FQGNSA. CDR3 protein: CTSSRDRGGETQYF. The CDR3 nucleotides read TGTACCAGCAGCCGGGACAGGGGTGGAGAGACCCAGTACTTC.

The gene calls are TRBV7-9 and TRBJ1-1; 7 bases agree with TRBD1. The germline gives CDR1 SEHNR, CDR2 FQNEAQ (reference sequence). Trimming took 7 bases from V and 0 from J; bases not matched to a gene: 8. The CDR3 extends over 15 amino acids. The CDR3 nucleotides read TGTGCCAGCAAGGGCGCAGGGGGTTTGAACACTGAAGCTTTCTTT. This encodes CASKGAGGLNTEAFF.

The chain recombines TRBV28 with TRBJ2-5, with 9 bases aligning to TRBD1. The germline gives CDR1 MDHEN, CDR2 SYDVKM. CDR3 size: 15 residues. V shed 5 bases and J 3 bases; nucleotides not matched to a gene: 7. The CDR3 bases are TGTGCCAGCAGTACCCCCGGGACAGGGAAAGAGACCCAGTACTTC. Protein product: CASSTPGTGKETQYF.

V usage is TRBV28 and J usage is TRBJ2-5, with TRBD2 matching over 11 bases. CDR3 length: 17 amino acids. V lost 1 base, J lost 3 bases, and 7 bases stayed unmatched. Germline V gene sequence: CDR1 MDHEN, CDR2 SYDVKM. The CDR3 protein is CASSLLSSGGKEETQYF. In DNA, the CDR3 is TGTGCCAGCAGTTTATTGTCTAGCGGGGGGAAAGAAGAGACCCAGTACTTC.

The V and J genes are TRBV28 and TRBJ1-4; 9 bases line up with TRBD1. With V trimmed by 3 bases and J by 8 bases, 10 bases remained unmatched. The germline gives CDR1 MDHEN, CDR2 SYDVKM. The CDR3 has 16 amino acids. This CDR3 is CASSFVAGTGREKLFF. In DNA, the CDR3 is TGTGCCAGCAGTTTTGTCGCCGGGACAGGGAGGGAAAAACTGTTTTTT.

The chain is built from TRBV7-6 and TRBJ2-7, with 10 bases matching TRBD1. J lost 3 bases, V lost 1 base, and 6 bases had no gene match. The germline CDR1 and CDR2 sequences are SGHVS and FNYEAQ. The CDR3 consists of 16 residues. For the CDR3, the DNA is TGTGCCAGCAGCTTAGGTGGCGGGACAGGGGTCTACGAGCAGTACTTC. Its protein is CASSLGGGTGVYEQYF. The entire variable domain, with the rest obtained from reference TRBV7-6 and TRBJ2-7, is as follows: GAGVSQSPRYKVTKRGQDVALRCDPISGHVSLYWYRQALGQGPEFLTYFNYEAQQDKSGLPNDRFSAERPEGSISTLTIQRTEQRDSAMYRCASSLGGGTGVYEQYFGPGTRLTVT.

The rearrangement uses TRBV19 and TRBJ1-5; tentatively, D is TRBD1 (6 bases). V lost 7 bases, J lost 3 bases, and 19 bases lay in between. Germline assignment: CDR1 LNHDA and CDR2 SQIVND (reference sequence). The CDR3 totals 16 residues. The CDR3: CASTPRGGAFNQPQHF. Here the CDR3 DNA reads TGTGCCAGTACACCAAGGGGGGGCGCGTTCAATCAGCCCCAGCATTTT.

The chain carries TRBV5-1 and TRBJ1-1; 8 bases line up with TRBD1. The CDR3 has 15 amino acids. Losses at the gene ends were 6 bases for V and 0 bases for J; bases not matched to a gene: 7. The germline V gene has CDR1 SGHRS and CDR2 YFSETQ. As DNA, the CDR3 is TGCGCCAGCAAGGGAACAGGGGGGATGAACACTGAAGCTTTCTTT. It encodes CASKGTGGMNTEAFF.

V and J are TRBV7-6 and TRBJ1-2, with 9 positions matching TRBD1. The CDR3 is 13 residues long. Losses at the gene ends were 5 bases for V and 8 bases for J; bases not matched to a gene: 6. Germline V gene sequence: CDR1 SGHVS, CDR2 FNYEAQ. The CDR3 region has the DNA TGTGCCAGCAGCCCGGGGACAGGGCGAGGCTACACCTTC. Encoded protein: CASSPGTGRGYTF.

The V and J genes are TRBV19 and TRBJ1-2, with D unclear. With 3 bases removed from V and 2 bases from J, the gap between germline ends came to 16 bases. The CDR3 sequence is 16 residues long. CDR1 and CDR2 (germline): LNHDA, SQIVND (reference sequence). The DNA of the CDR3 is TGTGCCAGTAGTATGACCTGGGTTCCGACCAACTATGGCTACACCTTC. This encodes CASSMTWVPTNYGYTF. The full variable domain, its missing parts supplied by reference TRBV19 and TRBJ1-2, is DGGITQSPKYLFRKEGQNVTLSCEQNLNHDAMYWYRQDPGQGLRLIYYSQIVNDFQKGDIAEGYSVSREKKESFPLTVTSAQKNPTAFYLCASSMTWVPTNYGYTFGSGTRLTVV.

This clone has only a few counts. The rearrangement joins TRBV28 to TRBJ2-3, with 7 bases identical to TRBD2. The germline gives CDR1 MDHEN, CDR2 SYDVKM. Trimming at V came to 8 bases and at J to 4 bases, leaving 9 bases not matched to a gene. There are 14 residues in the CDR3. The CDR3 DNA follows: TGTGCCAGCCGACGGCGGGGGTCTTCAGATACGCAGTATTTT. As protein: CASRRRGSSDTQYF.

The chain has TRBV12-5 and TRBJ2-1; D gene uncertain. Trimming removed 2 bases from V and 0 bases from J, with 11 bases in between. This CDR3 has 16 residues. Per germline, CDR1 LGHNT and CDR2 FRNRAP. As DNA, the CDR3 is TGTGCTAGTGGTTTGAATGGCGGATTCTCCTACAATGAGCAGTTCTTC. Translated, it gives CASGLNGGFSYNEQFF.

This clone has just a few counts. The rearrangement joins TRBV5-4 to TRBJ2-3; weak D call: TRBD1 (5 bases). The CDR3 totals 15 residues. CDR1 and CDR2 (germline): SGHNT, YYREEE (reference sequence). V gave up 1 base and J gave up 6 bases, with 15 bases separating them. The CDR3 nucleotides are TGTGCCAGCAGCTTGAAGGGGTGGCCGTCGGATACGCAGTATTTT. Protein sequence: CASSLKGWPSDTQYF.

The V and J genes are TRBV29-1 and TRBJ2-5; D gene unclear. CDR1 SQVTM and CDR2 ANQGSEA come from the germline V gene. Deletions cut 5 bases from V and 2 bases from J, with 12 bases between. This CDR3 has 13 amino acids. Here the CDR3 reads CSVIRTAQETQYF. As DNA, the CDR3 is TGCAGCGTTATAAGGACGGCGCAAGAGACCCAGTACTTC.

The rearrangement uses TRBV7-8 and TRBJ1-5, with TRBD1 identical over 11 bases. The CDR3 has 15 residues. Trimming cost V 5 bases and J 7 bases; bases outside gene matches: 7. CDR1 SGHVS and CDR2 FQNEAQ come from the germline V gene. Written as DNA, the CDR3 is TGTGCCAGCAGCGCTCCCGGGGACAGGGGGCAGCCCCAGCATTTT. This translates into CASSAPGDRGQPQHF.

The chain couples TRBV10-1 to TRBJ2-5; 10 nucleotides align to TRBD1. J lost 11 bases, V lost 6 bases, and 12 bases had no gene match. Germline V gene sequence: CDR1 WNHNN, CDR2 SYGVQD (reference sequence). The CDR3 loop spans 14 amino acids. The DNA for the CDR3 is TGCGCCAGCAGCGACCGACAGGGGGCGGGTGAGCAGTACTTC. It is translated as CASSDRQGAGEQYF.

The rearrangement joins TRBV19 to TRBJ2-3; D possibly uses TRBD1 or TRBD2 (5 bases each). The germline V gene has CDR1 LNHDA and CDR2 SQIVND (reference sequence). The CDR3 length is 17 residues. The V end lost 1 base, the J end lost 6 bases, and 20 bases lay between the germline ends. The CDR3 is CASSIGGLSLRGDTQYF. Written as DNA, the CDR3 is TGTGCCAGTAGTATAGGGGGCCTGAGCCTCCGCGGGGATACGCAGTATTTT.